The TCR beta chain described here comes from a study of shared clonotypes between healthy human individuals. Terminally differentiated effector memory CD45RA+ cells were excluded from the naive CD8 cells, which were CD45RO-negative and positively selected for CCR7. Study-level findings and limits: Clonotype sharing among donors was expected to depend on sequencing depth. Compared with memory subsets, naive subsets generally had larger estimated richness.

A note on this clone: Its antigen is not known.

The V and J ends lost 2 bases and 3 bases, in that order; junction bases with no gene match: 10. Germline V gene data show CDR1 as SGHVS and CDR2 as FNYEAQ. The length of the CDR3 is 17 residues. Samples underwent the assay at deep level. Per the original methods: Filtering differed for immunoSEQ, which gave only junction sequences without quality scores. Repertoires were generated with immunoSEQ multiplex PCR, while TCRdb's copy carries only in-frame clones and drops some. That table supplies the V and J calls and clone size; D and trimming were determined from the DNA. The data show some 2,000,000 clones, with about 95% seen just once and 1% to 1.3% held by the top ten.

This sequence joins TRBV7-6 and TRBJ2-3, with 8 nucleotides matching TRBD2. This TCR derives from a man aged 18-30 years in good health. Input material: naive CD8+ T cells sorted from blood. The CDR3 DNA follows: TGTGCCAGCAGCTTATCCCGGGCAGGCGGGGGGACAGATACGCAGTATTTT. Protein: CASSLSRAGGGTDTQYF.